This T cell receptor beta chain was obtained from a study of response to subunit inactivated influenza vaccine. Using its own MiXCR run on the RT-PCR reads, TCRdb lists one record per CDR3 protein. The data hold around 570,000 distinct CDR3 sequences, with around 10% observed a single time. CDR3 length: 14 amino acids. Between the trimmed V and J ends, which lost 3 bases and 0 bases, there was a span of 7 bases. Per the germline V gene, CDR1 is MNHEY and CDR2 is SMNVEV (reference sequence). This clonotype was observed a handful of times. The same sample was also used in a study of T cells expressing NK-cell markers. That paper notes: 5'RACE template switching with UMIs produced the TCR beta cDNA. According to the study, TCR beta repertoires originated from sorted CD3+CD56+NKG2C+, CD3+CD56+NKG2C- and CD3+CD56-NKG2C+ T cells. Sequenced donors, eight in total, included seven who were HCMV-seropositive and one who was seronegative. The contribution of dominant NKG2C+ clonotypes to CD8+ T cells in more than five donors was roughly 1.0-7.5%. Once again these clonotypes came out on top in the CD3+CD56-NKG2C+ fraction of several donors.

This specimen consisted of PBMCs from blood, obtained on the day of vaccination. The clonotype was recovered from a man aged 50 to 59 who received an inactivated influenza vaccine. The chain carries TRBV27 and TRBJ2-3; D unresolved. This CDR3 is CASSFETSTDTQYF. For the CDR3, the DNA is TGTGCCAGCAGTTTCGAGACTAGCACAGATACGCAGTATTTT.